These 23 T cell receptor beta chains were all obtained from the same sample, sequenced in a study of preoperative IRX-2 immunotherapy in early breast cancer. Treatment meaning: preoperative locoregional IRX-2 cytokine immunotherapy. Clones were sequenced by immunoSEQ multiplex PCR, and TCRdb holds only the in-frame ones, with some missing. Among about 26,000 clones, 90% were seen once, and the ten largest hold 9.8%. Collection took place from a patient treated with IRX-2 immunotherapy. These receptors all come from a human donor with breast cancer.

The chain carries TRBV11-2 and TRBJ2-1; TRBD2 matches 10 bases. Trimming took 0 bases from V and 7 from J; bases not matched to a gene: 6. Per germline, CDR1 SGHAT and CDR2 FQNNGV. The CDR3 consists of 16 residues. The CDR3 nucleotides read TGTGCCAGCAGCTTAGATTCTAGCGGGAGTAGGAATGAGCAGTTCTTC. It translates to CASSLDSSGSRNEQFF.

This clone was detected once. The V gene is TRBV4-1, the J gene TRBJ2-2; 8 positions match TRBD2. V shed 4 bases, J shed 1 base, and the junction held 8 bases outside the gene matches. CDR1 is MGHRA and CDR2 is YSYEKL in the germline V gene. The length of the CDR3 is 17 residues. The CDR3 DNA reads TGCGCCAGCAGCCCCGGAGGGGCGGGAGGGAACACCGGGGAGCTGTTTTTT. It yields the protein CASSPGGAGGNTGELFF.

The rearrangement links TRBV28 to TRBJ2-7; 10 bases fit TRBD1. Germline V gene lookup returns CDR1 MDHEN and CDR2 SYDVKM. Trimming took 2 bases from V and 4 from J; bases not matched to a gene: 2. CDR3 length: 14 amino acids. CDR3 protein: CASSLPGQGYEQYF. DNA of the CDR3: TGTGCCAGCAGTTTACCGGGACAGGGGTACGAGCAGTACTTC.

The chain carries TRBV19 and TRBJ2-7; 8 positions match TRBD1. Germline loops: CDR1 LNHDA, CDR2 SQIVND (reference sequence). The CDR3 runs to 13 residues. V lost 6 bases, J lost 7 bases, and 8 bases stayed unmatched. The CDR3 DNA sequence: TGTGCCAGTAGGGGGACAGGCCGGGAGGAGCAGTACTTC. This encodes CASRGTGREEQYF.

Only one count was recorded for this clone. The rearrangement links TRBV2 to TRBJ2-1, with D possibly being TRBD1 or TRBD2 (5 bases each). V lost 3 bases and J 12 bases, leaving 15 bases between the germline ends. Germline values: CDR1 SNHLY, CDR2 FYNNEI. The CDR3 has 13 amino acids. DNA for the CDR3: TGTGCCAGCAGTGAGTCCGGGGCCCTTGGGCAGTTCTTC. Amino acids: CASSESGALGQFF.

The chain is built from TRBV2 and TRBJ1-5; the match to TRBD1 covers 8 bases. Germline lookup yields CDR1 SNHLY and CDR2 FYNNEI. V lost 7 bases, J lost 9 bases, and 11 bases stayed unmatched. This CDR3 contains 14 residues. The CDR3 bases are TGTGCCAGCACCGGAGGACAGGGACTCATGCCCCAGCATTTT. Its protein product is CASTGGQGLMPQHF.

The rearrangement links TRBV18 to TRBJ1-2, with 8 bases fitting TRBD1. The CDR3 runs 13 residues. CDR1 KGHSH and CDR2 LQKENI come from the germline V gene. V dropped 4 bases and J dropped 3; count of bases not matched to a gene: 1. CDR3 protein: CASSQGQDYGYTF. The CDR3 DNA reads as TGTGCCAGCTCACAGGGACAGGACTATGGCTACACCTTC.

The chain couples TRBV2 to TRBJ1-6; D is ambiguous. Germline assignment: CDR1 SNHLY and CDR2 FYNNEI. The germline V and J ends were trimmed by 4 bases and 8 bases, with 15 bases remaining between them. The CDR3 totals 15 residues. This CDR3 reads CASSAARESYSPLHF. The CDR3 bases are TGTGCCAGCAGTGCGGCCCGGGAATCGTATTCACCCCTCCACTTT.

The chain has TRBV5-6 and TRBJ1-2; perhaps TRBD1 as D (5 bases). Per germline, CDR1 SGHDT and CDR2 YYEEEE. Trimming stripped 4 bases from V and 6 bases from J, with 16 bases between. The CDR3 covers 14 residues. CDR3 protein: CASSVGTQRDGYTF. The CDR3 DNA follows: TGTGCCAGCAGCGTTGGGACCCAAAGGGATGGCTACACCTTC.

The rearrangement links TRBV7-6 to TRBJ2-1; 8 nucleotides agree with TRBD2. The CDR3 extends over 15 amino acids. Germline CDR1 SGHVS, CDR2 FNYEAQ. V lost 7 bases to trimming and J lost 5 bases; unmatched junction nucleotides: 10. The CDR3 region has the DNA TGTGCCAGCACCCCGCGGGCGGGAGGCCACAATGAGCAGTTCTTC. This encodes CASTPRAGGHNEQFF.

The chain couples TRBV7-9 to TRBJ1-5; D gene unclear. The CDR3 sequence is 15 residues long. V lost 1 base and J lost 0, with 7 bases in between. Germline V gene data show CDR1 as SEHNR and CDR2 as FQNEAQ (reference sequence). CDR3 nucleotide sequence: TGTGCCAGCAGCTTAGGGGTGGATAGCAATCAGCCCCAGCATTTT. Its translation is CASSLGVDSNQPQHF. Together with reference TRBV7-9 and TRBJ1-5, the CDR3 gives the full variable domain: DTGVSQNPRHKITKRGQNVTFRCDPISEHNRLYWYRQTLGQGPEFLTYFQNEAQLEKSRLLSDRFSAERPKGSFSTLEIQRTEQGDSAMYLCASSLGVDSNQPQHFGDGTRLSIL.

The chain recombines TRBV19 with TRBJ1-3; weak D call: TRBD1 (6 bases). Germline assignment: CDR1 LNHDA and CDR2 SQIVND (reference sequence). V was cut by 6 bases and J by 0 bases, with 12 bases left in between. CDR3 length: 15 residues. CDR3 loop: CASRLTGSSGNTIYF. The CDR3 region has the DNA TGTGCCAGTAGGTTAACAGGGAGCTCTGGAAACACCATATATTTT.

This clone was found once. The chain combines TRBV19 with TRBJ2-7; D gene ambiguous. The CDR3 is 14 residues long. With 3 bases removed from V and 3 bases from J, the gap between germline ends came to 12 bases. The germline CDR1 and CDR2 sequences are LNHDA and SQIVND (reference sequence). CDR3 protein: CASSIWGTGYEQYF. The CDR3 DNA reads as TGTGCCAGTAGTATTTGGGGTACGGGCTACGAGCAGTACTTC.

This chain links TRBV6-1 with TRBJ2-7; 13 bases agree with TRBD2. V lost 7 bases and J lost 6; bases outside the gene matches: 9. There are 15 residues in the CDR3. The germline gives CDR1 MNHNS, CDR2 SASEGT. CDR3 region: CASILGLAGDSEQYF. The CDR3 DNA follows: TGTGCCAGCATTTTAGGACTAGCGGGAGATTCCGAGCAGTACTTC.

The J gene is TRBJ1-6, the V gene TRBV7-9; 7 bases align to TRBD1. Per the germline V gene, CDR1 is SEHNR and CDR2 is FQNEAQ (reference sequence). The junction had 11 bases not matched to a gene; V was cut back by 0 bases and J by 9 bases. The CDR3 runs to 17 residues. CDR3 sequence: CASSLASGTEGSSPLHF. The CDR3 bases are TGTGCCAGCAGCTTAGCCTCCGGGACAGAAGGGAGTTCACCCCTCCACTTT.

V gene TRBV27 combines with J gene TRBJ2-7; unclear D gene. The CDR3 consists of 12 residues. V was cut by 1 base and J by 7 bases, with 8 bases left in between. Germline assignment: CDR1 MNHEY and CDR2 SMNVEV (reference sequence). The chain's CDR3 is CASSLWGREQYF. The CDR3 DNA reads TGTGCCAGCAGTTTATGGGGAAGGGAGCAGTACTTC.

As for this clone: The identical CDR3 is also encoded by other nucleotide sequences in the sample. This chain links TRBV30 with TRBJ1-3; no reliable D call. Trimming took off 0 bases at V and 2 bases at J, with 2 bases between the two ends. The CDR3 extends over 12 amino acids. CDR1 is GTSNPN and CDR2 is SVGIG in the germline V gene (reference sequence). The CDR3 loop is CAWSVPGNTIYF. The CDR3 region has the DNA TGTGCCTGGAGTGTCCCTGGAAACACCATATATTTT.

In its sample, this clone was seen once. In DNA, the CDR3 is TGTGCCAGCAGCTTTGGCAGCCCCGCCATCGAGCAGTACTTC. It encodes CASSFGSPAIEQYF. The V and J genes are TRBV5-4 and TRBJ2-7; D not certain. Trimming pared 2 bases from V and 6 bases from J, leaving 15 bases between. Germline V lookup: CDR1 SGHNT, CDR2 YYREEE (reference sequence). CDR3 length equals 14 residues.

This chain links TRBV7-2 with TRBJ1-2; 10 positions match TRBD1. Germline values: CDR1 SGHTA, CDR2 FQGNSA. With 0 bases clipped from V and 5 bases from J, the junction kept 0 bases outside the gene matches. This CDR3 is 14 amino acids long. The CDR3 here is CASSLAGQGYGYTF. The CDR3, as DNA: TGTGCCAGCAGCTTAGCGGGACAGGGGTATGGCTACACCTTC.

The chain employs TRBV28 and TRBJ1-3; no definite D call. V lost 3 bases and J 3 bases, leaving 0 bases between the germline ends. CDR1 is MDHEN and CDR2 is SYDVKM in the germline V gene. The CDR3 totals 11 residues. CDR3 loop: CASSFGNTIYF. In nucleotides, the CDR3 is TGTGCCAGCAGTTTTGGAAACACCATATATTTT.

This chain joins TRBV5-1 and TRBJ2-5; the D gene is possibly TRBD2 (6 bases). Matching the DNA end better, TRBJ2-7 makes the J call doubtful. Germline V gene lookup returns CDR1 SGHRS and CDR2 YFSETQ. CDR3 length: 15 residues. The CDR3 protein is CASSPGLQARDEQYF. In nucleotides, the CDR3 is TGCGCCAGCAGCCCGGGACTCCAAGCCCGGGACGAGCAGTACTTC.

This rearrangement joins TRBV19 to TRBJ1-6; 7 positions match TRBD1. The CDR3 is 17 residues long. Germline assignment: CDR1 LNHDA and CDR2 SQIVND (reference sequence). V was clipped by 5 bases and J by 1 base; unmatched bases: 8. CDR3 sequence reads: CASSVDAGGSYNSPLHF. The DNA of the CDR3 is TGTGCCAGTAGTGTTGACGCAGGGGGATCCTATAATTCACCCCTCCACTTT.

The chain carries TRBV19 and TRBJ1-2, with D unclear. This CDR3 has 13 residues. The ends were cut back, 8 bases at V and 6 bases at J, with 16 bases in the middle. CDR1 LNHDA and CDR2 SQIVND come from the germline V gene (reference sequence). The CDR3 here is CASLSPLLDGYTF. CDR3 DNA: TGTGCCAGTTTGAGCCCCCTTTTGGATGGCTACACCTTC.